A single sample is the source of the 19 T cell receptor beta chains below, sequenced in a study of T cells after yellow fever vaccination. TCRdb re-derived calls from the 5' RACE reads in MiXCR, one entry per CDR3 protein. The table shows approximately 160,000 distinct CDR3 sequences, with around 9.3% occurring only once. The sample here was CD8+ T cells sorted from PBMCs, taken 45 days after the yellow fever booster vaccination. All receptors derive from a man between 18 and 35 years old who received the YFV17D yellow fever vaccine.

The rearrangement links TRBV12-3 or TRBV12-4 to TRBJ2-7, with D tentatively TRBD1 or TRBD2 (5 bases each). The CDR3 is 11 amino acids. V dropped 6 bases and J dropped 7 bases, with 10 bases sitting between them. CDR3 DNA sequence: TGTGCCAGCAGCGGGACCGAGGAGCAGTACGTC. It is translated as CASSGTEEQYV.

This chain connects TRBV7-9 to TRBJ2-4; TRBD2 aligns across 7 bases. The junction had 13 bases not matched to a gene; V was cut back by 5 bases and J by 6 bases. Germline V gives CDR1 SEHNR, CDR2 FQNEAQ (reference sequence). The CDR3 covers 16 residues. CDR3 nucleotides: TGTGCCAGCAGCCCCACCTCGGGCGGGGGATTAAACATTCAGTACTTC. Its protein is CASSPTSGGGLNIQYF. The full variable domain, rest sourced from reference TRBV7-9 and TRBJ2-4, is DTGVSQNPRHKITKRGQNVTFRCDPISEHNRLYWYRQTLGQGPEFLTYFQNEAQLEKSRLLSDRFSAERPKGSFSTLEIQRTEQGDSAMYLCASSPTSGGGLNIQYFGAGTRLSVL.

Many counts were recorded for this clonotype. V and J are TRBV9 and TRBJ2-5; D is unclear. Germline-derived CDR1 and CDR2 are SGDLS and YYNGEE. CDR3 length: 15 residues. The V gene lost 4 bases and the J gene lost 1 base, with 14 bases spanning the gap. The CDR3 coding sequence is TGTGCCAGCAGCCCCGGAGCTGGGGTCCAAGAGACCCAGTACTTC. Translating it yields CASSPGAGVQETQYF.

This clonotype was picked up a small number of times. The chain employs TRBV7-2 and TRBJ2-1; D remains ambiguous. The CDR3 has 15 amino acids. Germline V gives CDR1 SGHTA, CDR2 FQGNSA. V was pared by 0 bases and J by 6 bases, with 12 bases between. The CDR3 reads CASSLASGRFNEQFF. The CDR3 DNA follows: TGTGCCAGCAGCTTAGCATCCGGCAGGTTCAATGAGCAGTTCTTC. The variable domain in full, completed from reference TRBV7-2 and TRBJ2-1, reads GAGVSQSPSNKVTEKGKDVELRCDPISGHTALYWYRQSLGQGLEFLIYFQGNSAPDKSGLPSDRFSAERTGGSVSTLTIQRTQQEDSAVYLCASSLASGRFNEQFFGPGTRLTVL.

This clonotype has only a few counts. This chain uses TRBV7-2 with TRBJ2-1; D remains unclear. V dropped 1 base and J dropped 9 bases, with 10 bases sitting between them. The CDR3 spans 13 residues. Germline lookup yields CDR1 SGHTA and CDR2 FQGNSA. This CDR3 reads CASSLGRLAEQFF. DNA for the CDR3: TGTGCCAGCAGCTTAGGTAGGTTGGCTGAGCAGTTCTTC.

This clonotype was detected only a few times. V gene TRBV27 combines with J gene TRBJ2-2; TRBD1 aligns across 8 bases. V gave up 1 base and J gave up 5 bases; unmatched junction bases: 12. The CDR3 length is 18 residues. Looked up from germline, CDR1 is MNHEY and CDR2 is SMNVEV (reference sequence). As DNA, the CDR3 is TGTGCCAGCAGTTTATTACAGGGGGGAAGCGGTAAAACCGGGGAGCTGTTTTTT. It encodes CASSLLQGGSGKTGELFF.

Only a few counts were recorded for this clonotype. The genes are TRBV20-1 and TRBJ2-1; D not certain. There are 14 residues in the CDR3. The germline V gene has CDR1 DFQATT and CDR2 SNEGSKA (reference sequence). The V end lost 1 base, the J end lost 0 bases, and 7 bases lay between the germline ends. The CDR3 sequence: CSARVSLSYNEQFF. The CDR3 region has the DNA TGCAGTGCTAGAGTCAGCCTCTCCTACAATGAGCAGTTCTTC.

The chain recombines TRBV2 with TRBJ2-5, with no clear D. Germline assignment: CDR1 SNHLY and CDR2 FYNNEI. This CDR3 comprises 14 residues. V dropped 1 base and J dropped 5 bases, with 11 bases sitting between them. The CDR3 DNA reads TGTGCCAGCAGTGAAGAGGACCTCAGCGAGACCCAGTACTTC. This encodes CASSEEDLSETQYF.

This clonotype was counted at least ten times. The chain recombines TRBV5-4 with TRBJ1-1; possible D gene TRBD1, 6 bases. V lost 4 bases and J lost 3, with 19 bases in between. The CDR3 consists of 16 residues. Germline loops: CDR1 SGHNT, CDR2 YYREEE (reference sequence). The CDR3 DNA follows: TGTGCCAGCAGCCAAAACTCACAGGGAAGGGACACTGAAGCTTTCTTT. Encoded protein: CASSQNSQGRDTEAFF.

The chain recombines TRBV7-2 with TRBJ2-7; 10 nucleotides match TRBD2. The CDR3 covers 13 residues. From germline, CDR1 is SGHTA and CDR2 FQGNSA. Trimming took 5 bases from V and 6 from J; bases not matched to a gene: 4. CDR3 coding DNA: TGTGCCAGCAGCATCGGACTAGCGGTCGAGCAGTACTTC. Its translation is CASSIGLAVEQYF.

This clonotype was seen a handful of times. The chain carries TRBV9 and TRBJ1-2; weak D call: TRBD1 (6 bases). The ends were cut back, 4 bases at V and 8 bases at J, with 15 bases in the middle. Germline CDR1 reads SGDLS; CDR2 reads YYNGEE. The CDR3 length is 13 residues. Here the CDR3 reads CASSLRQGLGYTF. The CDR3 nucleotides read TGTGCCAGCAGCCTAAGGCAGGGGCTAGGCTACACCTTC. Supplemented by reference TRBV9 and TRBJ1-2, the full variable domain reads DSGVTQTPKHLITATGQRVTLRCSPRSGDLSVYWYQQSLDQGLQFLIQYYNGEERAKGNILERFSAQQFPDLHSELNLSSLELGDSALYFCASSLRQGLGYTFGSGTRLTVV.

This clonotype was counted a few times. This sequence joins TRBV12-3 or TRBV12-4 and TRBJ1-1; D is perhaps TRBD1 (6 bases). This CDR3 comprises 14 residues. The germline V and J ends were trimmed by 7 bases and 4 bases, with 16 bases remaining between them. The CDR3: CASTQTGPGTEAFF. The CDR3 DNA reads as TGTGCCAGCACCCAAACAGGGCCCGGCACTGAAGCTTTCTTT.

The J gene is TRBJ2-1, the V gene TRBV6-2 or TRBV6-3; D might be TRBD1 (5 bases). Per germline, CDR1 MNHEY and CDR2 SVGEGT. CDR3 length: 15 amino acids. V lost 2 bases to trimming and J lost 8 bases, with 16 bases between them. The CDR3 DNA sequence: TGTGCCAGCAGTTACGGTCAGGGCGGTTTCGATGAGCAGTTCTTC. Protein product: CASSYGQGGFDEQFF.

This clonotype appeared a few times. The chain carries TRBV2 and TRBJ2-7; TRBD2 aligns across 7 bases. This CDR3 has 14 amino acids. V shed 8 bases, J shed 0 bases, and the junction held 7 bases outside the gene matches. Germline loops: CDR1 SNHLY, CDR2 FYNNEI. The CDR3 sequence is CASLAGVNSYEQYV. Here the CDR3 DNA reads TGTGCCAGCTTGGCGGGGGTTAACTCCTACGAGCAGTACGTC.

The chain employs TRBV3-1 and TRBJ1-6; D is ambiguous. The V and J ends lost 4 bases and 7 bases respectively, with 11 bases between them. Per germline, CDR1 LGHDT and CDR2 YNNKEL (reference sequence). The CDR3 is made up of 14 amino acids. The CDR3 sequence is CASSLRTVNSPLHF. The CDR3 bases are TGTGCCAGCAGCCTTCGGACGGTGAATTCACCCCTCCACTTT.

This clonotype was recorded at least ten times. This chain joins TRBV20-1 and TRBJ1-5; D perhaps matches TRBD1 (6 bases). Germline lookup yields CDR1 DFQATT and CDR2 SNEGSKA (reference sequence). The V and J ends lost 1 base and 4 bases respectively, with 11 bases between them. CDR3 length: 14 amino acids. CDR3 bases: TGCAGTGCTAGAGCCCTCCAGGGGAATCAGCCCCAGCATTTT. This sequence encodes CSARALQGNQPQHF.

This clonotype showed up just a few times. The chain links TRBV7-2 to TRBJ2-1, with D possibly TRBD2 on 5 matching bases. Trimming left V 3 bases short and J 8 bases short, with 14 bases between. Germline V lookup: CDR1 SGHTA, CDR2 FQGNSA. The CDR3 extends over 14 amino acids. CDR3 protein: CASSFGGPLDEQFF. The CDR3 bases are TGTGCCAGCAGCTTTGGCGGGCCGCTGGATGAGCAGTTCTTC.

This clonotype appeared a few times. The chain recombines TRBV4-1 with TRBJ2-5, with a weak D call TRBD2 (6 bases). The germline CDR1 and CDR2 sequences are MGHRA and YSYEKL. This CDR3 has 15 amino acids. V lost 5 bases and J lost 2, with 15 bases in between. The CDR3 spells CASSVHLGGQETQYF. The CDR3 nucleotides are TGCGCCAGCAGCGTCCACCTCGGGGGTCAAGAGACCCAGTACTTC.

Here the CDR3 DNA reads TGTGGGGTGACAGAAACCACCTACAATGAGCAGTTCTTC. Encoded protein: CGVTETTYNEQFF. The V and J genes are TRBV6-2 or TRBV6-3 and TRBJ2-1; tentative D call: TRBD1 (5 bases). This CDR3 spans 13 amino acids. In germline, CDR1 is MNHEY, CDR2 SVGEGT.